This TCR beta chain was profiled in a study of neurological immune-mediated disorders. In its sample, this clonotype was seen many times. Its cognate antigen is unknown. The unsorted libraries were prepared from 2 million PBMCs (stored at -80 C). The cDNA came from 5'RACE, which used 10-nucleotide random UMIs. TCRdb recomputed calls from the 5' RACE reads with MiXCR, one row per CDR3 protein. Counted here are roughly 43,000 distinct CDR3 sequences, around 2% occurring once; the ten biggest clones make up around 2%. The CDR3 loop spans 14 amino acids. Between the trimmed V and J ends, which lost 6 bases and 0 bases, there was a span of 10 bases. Germline V gives CDR1 LNHNV, CDR2 YYDKDF (reference sequence). Overall study results and limits: It was HTLV-1-associated myelopathy that showed the most TCR clonal expansion, while multiple sclerosis showed the least, falling below healthy controls. Across subjects, no CDR3 amino acid sequence appeared in expanded clones of more than one subject, a finding that suggested private repertoires in all groups.

The sample consisted of PBMCs. The rearrangement links TRBV15 to TRBJ2-3; TRBD2 might be the D (5 bases). The receptor's source is a woman in her forties with multiple sclerosis. The CDR3 coding sequence is TGTGCCACCAGAGAGGGAACTAGCACAGATACGCAGTATTTT. It specifies CATREGTSTDTQYF.